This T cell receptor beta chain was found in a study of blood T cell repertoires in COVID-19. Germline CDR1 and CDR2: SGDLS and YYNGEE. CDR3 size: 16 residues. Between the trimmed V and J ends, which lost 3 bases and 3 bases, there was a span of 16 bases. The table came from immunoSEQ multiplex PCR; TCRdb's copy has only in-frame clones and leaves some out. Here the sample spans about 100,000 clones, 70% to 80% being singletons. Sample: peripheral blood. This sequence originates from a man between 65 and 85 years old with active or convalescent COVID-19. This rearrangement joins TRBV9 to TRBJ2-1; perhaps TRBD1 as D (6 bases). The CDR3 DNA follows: TGTGCCAGCAGCGCCCGGAGAGGGGACAACTACAATGAGCAGTTCTTC. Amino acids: CASSARRGDNYNEQFF.